The entry that follows covers one TCR beta chain sequence. This entry belongs to a study of cytomegalovirus exposure and HLA in healthy donors. Amplification used 60 Vbeta primers and 13 Jbeta primers. Sequencing was performed with immunoSEQ multiplex PCR; in TCRdb, only in-frame clones are kept and a portion is missing. Here the sample spans 45,000 to 65,000 clones, 72% being singletons. The CDR3 loop spans 17 amino acids. The germline V gene encodes CDR1 SNHLY and CDR2 FYNNEI. V trimming: 1 base; J trimming: 0 bases; junction bases outside the gene matches: 7. The TCR originated in a woman between 50 and 59 years old in good health and CMV-seropositive. Sequencing input: PBMCs. The rearrangement joins TRBV2 to TRBJ2-3; 7 bases fit TRBD1. The CDR3 DNA follows: TGTGCCAGCAGTGAAGGTCCCCCAGGGGGTAGCACAGATACGCAGTATTTT. Protein sequence: CASSEGPPGGSTDTQYF.